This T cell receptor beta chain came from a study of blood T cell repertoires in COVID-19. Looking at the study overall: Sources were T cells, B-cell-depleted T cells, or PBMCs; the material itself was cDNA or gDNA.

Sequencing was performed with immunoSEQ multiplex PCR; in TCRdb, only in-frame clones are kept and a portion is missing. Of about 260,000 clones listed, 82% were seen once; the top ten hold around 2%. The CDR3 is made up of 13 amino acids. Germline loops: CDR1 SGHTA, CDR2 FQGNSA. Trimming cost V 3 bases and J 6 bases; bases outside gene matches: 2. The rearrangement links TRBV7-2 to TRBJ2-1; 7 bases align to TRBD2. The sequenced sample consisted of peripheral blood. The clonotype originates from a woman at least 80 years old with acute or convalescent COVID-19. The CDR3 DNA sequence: TGTGCCAGCAGCTTGGGAGGGGTCAATGAGCAGTTCTTC. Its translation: CASSLGGVNEQFF.